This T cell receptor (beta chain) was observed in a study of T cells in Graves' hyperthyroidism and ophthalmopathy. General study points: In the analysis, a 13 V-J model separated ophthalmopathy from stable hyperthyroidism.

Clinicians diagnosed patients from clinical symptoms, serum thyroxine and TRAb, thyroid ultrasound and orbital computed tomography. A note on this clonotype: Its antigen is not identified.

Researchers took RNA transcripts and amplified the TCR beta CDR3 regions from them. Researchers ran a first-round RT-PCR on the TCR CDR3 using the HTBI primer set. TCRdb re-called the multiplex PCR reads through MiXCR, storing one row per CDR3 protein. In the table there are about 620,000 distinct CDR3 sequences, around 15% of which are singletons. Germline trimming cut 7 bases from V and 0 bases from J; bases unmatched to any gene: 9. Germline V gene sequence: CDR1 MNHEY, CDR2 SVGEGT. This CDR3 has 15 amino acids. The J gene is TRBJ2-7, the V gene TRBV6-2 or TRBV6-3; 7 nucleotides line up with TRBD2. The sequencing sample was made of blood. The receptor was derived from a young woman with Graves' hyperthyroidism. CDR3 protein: CASITTSSGSYEQYF. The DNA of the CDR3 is TGTGCCAGCATCACAACTTCTAGCGGCTCCTACGAGCAGTACTTC.